The 2 T cell receptor beta chains presented below share a single source sample, sequenced in a study of cytomegalovirus exposure and HLA in healthy donors. The PCR made use of 60 Vbeta and 13 Jbeta primers. The assay was immunoSEQ multiplex PCR, and TCRdb's table has in-frame clones only and misses some. The sample has some 87,000 clones, 60% to 80% seen once. Sequencing was done on a sample of PBMCs. These receptors originate from a woman aged 40 to 49 in good health and CMV-seropositive.

The genes are TRBV5-1 and TRBJ1-2; 9 positions match TRBD1. Germline CDR1 is SGHRS and CDR2 is YFSETQ. The CDR3 consists of 14 residues. V dropped 4 bases and J dropped 5; count of bases not matched to a gene: 6. The CDR3 DNA reads TGCGCCAGCAGCCCTTCCGGGACAGGGTATGGCTACACCTTC. Protein product: CASSPSGTGYGYTF.

V gene TRBV7-9 combines with J gene TRBJ1-5; no firm D call. Germline assignment: CDR1 SEHNR and CDR2 FQNEAQ (reference sequence). V was shortened by 7 bases and J by 4 bases, with 8 bases between the two germline ends. The CDR3 is 12 residues long. CDR3 protein: CASTSGNQPQHF. The CDR3 DNA follows: TGTGCCAGCACCTCGGGGAATCAGCCCCAGCATTTT.